The rows below give T cell receptor beta chains drawn from one sample of a study of T cell responses to AZD1222 COVID-19 vaccine. The table came from immunoSEQ multiplex PCR; TCRdb's copy has only in-frame clones and leaves some out. The sample shows 60,000 to 95,000 clones, around 87% of them seen only once. The specimen was peripheral blood, collected 28 days after the second AZD1222 dose. The receptors here all came from an adult who received the AZD1222 COVID-19 vaccine. CDR3s include the opening cysteine and the closing phenylalanine or tryptophan.

CASRTGWTNEKLFF	TRBV6-5	TRBJ1-4	14
CASSLSGGGETQYF	TRBV5-1	TRBJ2-5	14
CASSSSPGLGNTIYF	TRBV7-2	TRBJ1-3	15
CASSSQWVAGGTEQFF	TRBV28	TRBJ2-1	16
CASSPQNSGNTIYF	TRBV7-9	TRBJ1-3	14
CASSQGQGAQHF	TRBV12-3/TRBV12-4	TRBJ1-5	12
CASSVYEQYF	TRBV2	TRBJ2-7	10
CASSSNGWGEQFF	TRBV5-6	TRBJ2-1	13
CASSQALHNEQFF	TRBV14	TRBJ2-1	13
CASSPGSTGGSYEQYF	TRBV5-1	TRBJ2-7	16
CASSLDRGRQPQHF	TRBV2	TRBJ1-5	14
CASSFSGQGGHTIYF	TRBV5-1	TRBJ1-3	15
CASSQLQGVNYGYTF	TRBV4-3	TRBJ1-2	15
CAYSRGYTEAFF	TRBV30	TRBJ1-1	12
CASSIIGTGRNYGYTF	TRBV7-2	TRBJ1-2	16
CASSPRDGAYEQYF	TRBV7-2	TRBJ2-7	14
CASSLKGSTWSTDTQYF	TRBV28	TRBJ2-3	17
CASSELAGGPDTQYF	TRBV6-1	TRBJ2-3	15
CAWSVQGPEQYF	TRBV30	TRBJ2-7	12
CASSDKETSTVFLEQYF	TRBV6-4	TRBJ2-7	17
CASSDLGTSGNTIYF	TRBV25-1	TRBJ1-3	15
CASSLWGGTEAFF	TRBV4-3	TRBJ1-1	13
CASSYSRGGYEQYF	TRBV6-2/TRBV6-3	TRBJ2-7	14
CASSVIATGEKLFF	TRBV9	TRBJ1-4	14
CASGTRYRGDNSPLHF	TRBV5-1	TRBJ1-6	16
CASSHGLGSYGYTF	TRBV3-1/TRBV3-2	TRBJ1-2	14
CASNVRLGTDTQYF	TRBV6-5	TRBJ2-3	14
CASSFGPLTGELFF	TRBV11-2	TRBJ2-2	14
CASSTVRQGELGSGSGNTIYF	TRBV19	TRBJ1-3	21
CASSLLRDRGLGGELFF	TRBV5-4	TRBJ2-2	17
CSAGKGLNTEAFF	TRBV29-1	TRBJ1-1	13
CASSGTAETEAFF	TRBV12-3/TRBV12-4	TRBJ1-1	13
CASISGKETQYF	TRBV28	TRBJ2-5	12
CATSGVGGKETQYF	TRBV24-1	TRBJ2-5	14
CASSDRLINYEQYF	TRBV2	TRBJ2-7	14
CASSQSGSVYVQYF	TRBV5-1	TRBJ2-7	14
CASSNPMGVNSPLHF	TRBV19	TRBJ1-6	15
CASTPWGGPYNQPQHF	TRBV6-2/TRBV6-3	TRBJ1-5	16
CASSLSGTDEKLFF	TRBV19	TRBJ1-4	14
CASSLAQGLTEAFF	TRBV7-2	TRBJ1-1	14
CASSPRRGAERFATNEKLFF	TRBV6-6	TRBJ1-4	20
CASRRGQQGNTEAFF	TRBV6-5	TRBJ1-1	15
CASIRGREPYNEQFF	TRBV2	TRBJ2-1	15
CAWSVGVGTVDQPQHF	TRBV30	TRBJ1-5	16
CASSVGQGDYGYTF	TRBV9	TRBJ1-2	14
CASSPTKGFSAGANVLTF	TRBV7-2	TRBJ2-6	18
CASCADGPTDTQYF	TRBV7-2	TRBJ2-3	14
CASSLGPLNANEQFF	TRBV28	TRBJ2-1	15
CASSPGGSTDTQYF	TRBV5-4	TRBJ2-3	14
CAARTGGFYEQYF	TRBV10-3	TRBJ2-7	13
CAIRPGQNYEQYF	TRBV10-3	TRBJ2-7	13
CSVTDLQETQYF	TRBV29-1	TRBJ2-5	12
CASSLTGIEAFF	TRBV6-5	TRBJ1-1	12